The TCR beta chain described here comes from a study of preoperative IRX-2 immunotherapy in early breast cancer. Profiling relied on immunoSEQ multiplex PCR, and the TCRdb table lists in-frame clones only, not all of them. The sample holds around 39,000 clones, about 95% seen once. Treatment defined: preoperative locoregional IRX-2 cytokine immunotherapy. From germline, CDR1 is MDHEN and CDR2 SYDVKM. The length of the CDR3 is 15 residues. V lost 6 bases, J lost 0 bases, and 13 bases lay in between. The receptor comes from a human donor with breast cancer. This chain links TRBV28 with TRBJ2-3; D is ambiguous. The sequencing used tumor tissue, collected after IRX-2 immunotherapy. CDR3 region: CASRLTYRSTDTQYF. Written as DNA, the CDR3 is TGTGCCAGCAGGCTCACCTACCGTAGCACAGATACGCAGTATTTT.